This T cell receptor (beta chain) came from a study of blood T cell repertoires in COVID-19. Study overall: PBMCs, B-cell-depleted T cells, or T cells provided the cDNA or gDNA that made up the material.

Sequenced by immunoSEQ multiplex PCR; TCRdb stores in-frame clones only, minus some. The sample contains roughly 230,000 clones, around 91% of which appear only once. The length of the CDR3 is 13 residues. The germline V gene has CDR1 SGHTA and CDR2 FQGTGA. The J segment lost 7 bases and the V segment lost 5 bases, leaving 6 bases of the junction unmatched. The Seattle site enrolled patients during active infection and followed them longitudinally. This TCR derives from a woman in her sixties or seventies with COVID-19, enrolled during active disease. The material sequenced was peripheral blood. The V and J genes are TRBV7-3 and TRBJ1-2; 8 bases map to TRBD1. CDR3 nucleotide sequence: TGTGCCAGCAGCCCCAGACAGGGGTCTGGCTACACCTTC. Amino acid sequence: CASSPRQGSGYTF.